The rows below give T cell receptor beta chains drawn from one sample of a study of blood T cell repertoires in COVID-19. The method was immunoSEQ multiplex PCR; TCRdb's version includes in-frame clones alone and lacks a portion of them. The repertoire holds 210,000 or so clones, with 80% to 90% as singletons. Input material: peripheral blood. Source of these receptors: a man in his fifties with acute or convalescent COVID-19. The conserved cysteine and the conserved F or W are not part of the CDR3 here. Fields, in order: J gene, clone size, V gene, CDR3 protein. Only part of the rows carry a size: once, few, many, or a class if the clone is expanded.

j_call: TRBJ1-2
clone_size: .
v_call: TRBV7-2
cdr3_aa: ASSTQQGGHGYT

j_call: TRBJ2-3
clone_size: .
v_call: TRBV20-1
cdr3_aa: SPTGPDTQY

j_call: TRBJ2-3
clone_size: .
v_call: TRBV4-1
cdr3_aa: ASSQGDAGGSDTQY

j_call: TRBJ2-1
clone_size: .
v_call: TRBV19
cdr3_aa: ASRGGGSGWNEQF

j_call: TRBJ1-2
clone_size: .
v_call: TRBV5-1
cdr3_aa: ATAPGGRRPGYT

j_call: TRBJ1-6
clone_size: .
v_call: TRBV3-1/TRBV3-2
cdr3_aa: ASSLGARGRINNSPLH

j_call: TRBJ1-4
clone_size: few
v_call: TRBV12-3/TRBV12-4
cdr3_aa: ASSFRGREKLF

j_call: TRBJ1-2
clone_size: .
v_call: TRBV30
cdr3_aa: AWSGQGAVNYGYT

j_call: TRBJ2-5
clone_size: .
v_call: TRBV5-1
cdr3_aa: ASAEGRGQETQY

j_call: TRBJ1-1
clone_size: .
v_call: TRBV29-1
cdr3_aa: SGQRDNTEAF

j_call: TRBJ2-5
clone_size: once
v_call: TRBV2
cdr3_aa: ASSEEPPGGTQY

j_call: TRBJ2-5
clone_size: .
v_call: TRBV10-3
cdr3_aa: AMGPQGTQY

j_call: TRBJ2-4
clone_size: .
v_call: TRBV9
cdr3_aa: ASSVGTGPLDIQY

j_call: TRBJ1-2
clone_size: once
v_call: TRBV21-1
cdr3_aa: ASSKDRKLGGGVIGYT

j_call: TRBJ1-2
clone_size: .
v_call: TRBV12-3/TRBV12-4
cdr3_aa: ASSLEAYGYT

j_call: TRBJ1-1
clone_size: .
v_call: TRBV7-9
cdr3_aa: ASLPGGGRATEAF

j_call: TRBJ2-2
clone_size: .
v_call: TRBV12-3/TRBV12-4
cdr3_aa: ASRPTWTGELF

j_call: TRBJ1-5
clone_size: .
v_call: TRBV19
cdr3_aa: ASSMVVRSDVYQPQH

j_call: TRBJ1-4
clone_size: .
v_call: TRBV5-1
cdr3_aa: ASSSTPPGQGKLF

j_call: TRBJ2-1
clone_size: once
v_call: TRBV3-1/TRBV3-2
cdr3_aa: ASSPPGLANEQF

j_call: TRBJ1-2
clone_size: once
v_call: TRBV19
cdr3_aa: ASSTRDSNYGYT

j_call: TRBJ2-5
clone_size: .
v_call: TRBV7-3
cdr3_aa: ASSFTGTAQETQY

j_call: TRBJ1-6
clone_size: .
v_call: TRBV19
cdr3_aa: ASNPLHCSPLH

j_call: TRBJ2-1
clone_size: .
v_call: TRBV19
cdr3_aa: ASSNRDRDNEQF

j_call: TRBJ1-5
clone_size: .
v_call: TRBV2
cdr3_aa: ASSEELSGQH

j_call: TRBJ2-3
clone_size: .
v_call: TRBV7-9
cdr3_aa: ASSLQGAPTDTQY

j_call: TRBJ2-3
clone_size: .
v_call: TRBV5-1
cdr3_aa: ASNPGERGDTQY

j_call: TRBJ1-5
clone_size: .
v_call: TRBV6-5
cdr3_aa: ASGGQFNQPQH

j_call: TRBJ2-2
clone_size: few
v_call: TRBV30
cdr3_aa: AWSGVANTGELF

j_call: TRBJ2-6
clone_size: .
v_call: TRBV5-1
cdr3_aa: ASSWNRGPGANVLT

j_call: TRBJ2-1
clone_size: .
v_call: TRBV7-3
cdr3_aa: ASIFFLASVLGLSNEQF

j_call: TRBJ1-2
clone_size: .
v_call: TRBV27
cdr3_aa: ASSFGLEGYGYT

j_call: TRBJ2-7
clone_size: .
v_call: TRBV4-1
cdr3_aa: ASSQAGRGPPYEQY

j_call: TRBJ1-1
clone_size: .
v_call: TRBV5-1
cdr3_aa: ASRSQLNTEAF

j_call: TRBJ2-3
clone_size: .
v_call: TRBV10-1
cdr3_aa: ASSDRRRDTQY

j_call: TRBJ2-2
clone_size: .
v_call: TRBV10-3
cdr3_aa: AISESEGGELF

j_call: TRBJ1-6
clone_size: .
v_call: TRBV7-9
cdr3_aa: AINGVAYNSPLH

j_call: TRBJ2-7
clone_size: .
v_call: TRBV7-9
cdr3_aa: ASSSTGGRGDEQY

j_call: TRBJ2-5
clone_size: once
v_call: TRBV5-1
cdr3_aa: ASSLWGHGRTTQETQY

j_call: TRBJ2-5
clone_size: .
v_call: TRBV6-2/TRBV6-3
cdr3_aa: ASSYSGLVGLAGFRETQY

j_call: TRBJ1-3
clone_size: .
v_call: TRBV14
cdr3_aa: ASSPQTVSGNTIY

j_call: TRBJ1-1
clone_size: .
v_call: TRBV18
cdr3_aa: ASSPGQYTEAF

j_call: TRBJ1-2
clone_size: .
v_call: TRBV9
cdr3_aa: ASSVQGDPVGGYT